These T cell receptor beta chains were read from a single sample in a study of T cell repertoires in cytomegalovirus infection. No cognate antigen is known for these TCRs. TCRdb reanalysed the reads using MiXCR and keeps one entry per CDR3 protein. The sample includes roughly 160,000 distinct CDR3 sequences, less than 25% seen only once; the top ten take roughly 25%. The specimen was CD8+ T cells from cultured PBMCs, collected from culture after CMV antigen stimulation. These receptors all stem from a human donor in good health (CMV status not recorded). Some clones in this sample may be carry-over from other donors' samples. CDR3s include the opening cysteine and the closing phenylalanine or tryptophan. The D gene is left open where the match is weak. A clone size is listed for some rows: how often the clone was seen (once, few, many), or a class if it is expanded.

v_gene	d_gene	j_gene	len	abundance	CDR3aa	CDR3nt
TRBV5-1	-	TRBJ1-1	13	-	CASSFGDKTEAFF	TGCGCCAGCAGCTTTGGGGACAAGACTGAAGCTTTCTTT
TRBV7-2	-	TRBJ1-2	13	few	CASSTQGRYGYTF	TGTGCCAGCAGCACCCAGGGACGGTACGGCTACACCTTC
TRBV7-2	TRBD1	TRBJ2-2	15	few	CASSLGQGGTGELFF	TGTGCCAGCAGCCTAGGACAGGGGGGAACCGGGGAGCTGTTTTTT
TRBV11-2	-	TRBJ2-5	15	few	CASSLDPTFQETQYF	TGTGCCAGCAGCTTGGACCCCACATTCCAAGAGACCCAGTACTTC
TRBV6-2/TRBV6-3	TRBD2	TRBJ2-1	18	few	CASSYSPTSGGVYNEQFF	TGTGCCAGCAGTTACTCACCTACTAGCGGGGGGGTCTACAATGAGCAGTTCTTC
TRBV7-2	-	TRBJ2-2	14	few	CASSLGDGVGELFF	TGTGCCAGCAGCTTAGGCGACGGGGTCGGGGAGCTGTTTTTT
TRBV27	-	TRBJ1-2	14	-	CASSSRHPSYGYTF	TGTGCCAGCAGTTCCAGGCACCCCAGCTATGGCTACACCTTC
TRBV12-5	TRBD1	TRBJ1-5	13	few	CASGFQGARPQHF	TGTGCTAGTGGTTTCCAGGGGGCAAGACCCCAGCATTTT
TRBV7-2	-	TRBJ2-5	14	-	CASSSGAAQETQYF	TGTGCCAGCAGCTCCGGGGCAGCACAAGAGACCCAGTACTTC
TRBV4-1	-	TRBJ1-1	13	few	CASSNGGGTEAFF	TGCGCCAGCAGCAACGGTGGTGGCACTGAAGCTTTCTTT